This TCR beta chain is from a study of T cell responses to AZD1222 COVID-19 vaccine. Points from the study as a whole: Unmutated regions of variants are reportedly targeted by nearly half of spike-specific TCRs. The donors showed a predominance of white British ancestry and of females, with possible underestimation of clonal diversity. Baseline seropositives among AZD1222 recipients totaled only 5 to 7.

The CDR3 is made up of 13 amino acids. V lost 1 base and J lost 4, with 7 bases in between. CDR1 and CDR2 from the germline V gene are MGHRA and YSYEKL. Profiling relied on immunoSEQ multiplex PCR, and the TCRdb table lists in-frame clones only, not all of them. The sample shows 150,000 or so clones, around 87% of them seen only once. In regard to this clone: The target antigen is unknown.

The starting material was peripheral blood, obtained 28 days after the second AZD1222 dose. The TCR was taken from an adult who received the AZD1222 COVID-19 vaccine. This chain connects TRBV4-1 to TRBJ1-1; D unresolved. The CDR3 here is CASSQVPGTEAFF. Here the CDR3 DNA reads TGCGCCAGCAGCCAAGTTCCGGGCACTGAAGCTTTCTTT.